Each of the 21 T cell receptor beta chains below was sequenced from the same sample in a study of T cell changes during pregnancy in multiple sclerosis. Method: immunoSEQ multiplex PCR; TCRdb's copy keeps in-frame clones and lacks some. The data contain tens of thousands of clones, 70% to 90% of them seen just once; the ten biggest clones take up approximately 11%. The sample was CD8+ T cells from peripheral blood mononuclear cells, taken in the third trimester of pregnancy. These receptors all come from a female donor with multiple sclerosis, enrolled in a pregnancy study.

This clone occurred once. The chain joins TRBV5-1 to TRBJ1-1; D might be TRBD1 (5 bases). Germline V gene sequence: CDR1 SGHRS, CDR2 YFSETQ. This CDR3 region has 14 residues. Trimming removed 1 base from V and 1 base from J, with 8 bases in between. For the CDR3, the DNA is TGCGCCAGCAGCTTGAGGGGCAAGAACACTGAAGCTTTCTTT. Translation gives CASSLRGKNTEAFF.

The rearrangement joins TRBV12-5 to TRBJ2-7, with TRBD2 identical over 8 bases. This CDR3 contains 15 residues. Per the germline V gene, CDR1 is LGHNT and CDR2 is FRNRAP. V lost 6 bases, J lost 2 bases, and 9 bases stayed unmatched. CDR3 amino acids: CASGLSGSPTYEQYF. DNA of the CDR3: TGTGCTAGTGGGCTCAGCGGGAGCCCCACCTACGAGCAGTACTTC.

This sequence joins TRBV6-5 and TRBJ1-4, with 8 bases identical to TRBD1. The CDR3 covers 15 residues. V gave up 2 bases and J gave up 4 bases; unmatched junction bases: 3. CDR1 and CDR2 (germline): MNHEY, SVGAGI. Here the CDR3 DNA reads TGTGCCAGCAGTTACCTGACAGGGGATAATGAAAAACTGTTTTTT. Translated, it gives CASSYLTGDNEKLFF.

Worth noting for this clone: This sample includes further DNA sequences coding for the same CDR3. The chain links TRBV27 to TRBJ1-1, with D possibly TRBD1 on 5 matching bases. V shed 0 bases and J shed 6 bases, with 8 bases lying between them. The germline gives CDR1 MNHEY, CDR2 SMNVEV (reference sequence). This CDR3 contains 13 residues. This CDR3 is CASSLSGGPEAFF. CDR3 coding DNA: TGTGCCAGCAGTTTATCGGGGGGTCCTGAAGCTTTCTTT.

The table lists this clone with a few counts. The rearrangement uses TRBV6-4 and TRBJ2-6; TRBD2 is a possible D gene (6 bases). The ends were cut back, 0 bases at V and 4 bases at J, with 13 bases in the middle. Germline-derived CDR1 and CDR2 are MRHNA and SNTAGT. This CDR3 comprises 17 residues. The CDR3 DNA reads TGTGCCAGCAGTGACTCGATTGGGGGGTCGGGGGCCAACGTCCTGACTTTC. Amino acid sequence: CASSDSIGGSGANVLTF.

This clone showed up just once. The chain employs TRBV9 and TRBJ1-2, with 11 bases identical to TRBD1. The CDR3 extends over 18 amino acids. Trimming removed 0 bases from V and 4 bases from J; junction bases left unmatched: 11. The germline V gene encodes CDR1 SGDLS and CDR2 YYNGEE. For the CDR3, the DNA is TGTGCCAGCAGCGTAGTTTCGGGACAGGGACAGGGGGGCTATGGCTACACCTTC. It translates to CASSVVSGQGQGGYGYTF.

The chain has TRBV6-1 and TRBJ1-6; D is uncertain. Germline lookup yields CDR1 MNHNS and CDR2 SASEGT. The CDR3 spans 15 residues. The V end was cut by 2 bases, the J end by 7 bases, with 12 bases between. The CDR3 here is CASSESRTINSPLHF. The CDR3 coding sequence is TGTGCCAGCAGTGAATCCAGAACTATCAATTCACCCCTCCACTTT.

The chain links TRBV5-1 to TRBJ2-3; maybe TRBD2 (5 bases). The CDR3 extends over 15 amino acids. CDR1 and CDR2 (germline): SGHRS, YFSETQ. V was shortened by 5 bases and J by 2 bases, with 15 bases between the two germline ends. DNA for the CDR3: TGCGCCAGCAGGTTCGGGCTAGCCGTCACAGATACGCAGTATTTT. Residues: CASRFGLAVTDTQYF.

V usage is TRBV30 and J usage is TRBJ2-3, with 11 bases matching TRBD2. The V gene's germline CDR1 is GTSNPN and CDR2 SVGIG (reference sequence). This CDR3 comprises 15 residues. The V gene end was trimmed by 4 bases and the J gene end by 4 bases; junction bases not matched to a gene: 7. CDR3 amino acids: CAWKALAGDADTQYF. CDR3 coding DNA: TGTGCCTGGAAGGCACTAGCGGGAGACGCAGATACGCAGTATTTT.

The rearrangement uses TRBV7-6 and TRBJ2-7; 9 positions agree with TRBD1. CDR3 length equals 15 residues. Germline CDR1 and CDR2: SGHVS and FNYEAQ. J was trimmed by 1 base and V by 5 bases; bases with no gene match: 6. This CDR3 is CASSLGQGISYEQYF. The CDR3 bases are TGTGCCAGCAGCCTAGGACAGGGGATTTCCTACGAGCAGTACTTC.

V usage is TRBV5-1 and J usage is TRBJ2-3; 9 bases match TRBD2. CDR3 length: 16 residues. Trimming took 4 bases from V and 3 from J; bases not matched to a gene: 9. Germline V gives CDR1 SGHRS, CDR2 YFSETQ. The CDR3 DNA follows: TGCGCCAGCAGCCAGATGGCGGGAGGGCAGACAGATACGCAGTATTTT. Its protein is CASSQMAGGQTDTQYF.

V and J are TRBV5-4 and TRBJ2-7; 9 nucleotides align to TRBD1. Trimming at V came to 0 bases and at J to 0 bases, leaving 10 bases not matched to a gene. The CDR3 extends over 18 amino acids. CDR1 and CDR2 (germline): SGHNT, YYREEE (reference sequence). CDR3 nucleotide sequence: TGTGCCAGCAGCTTGGAGGGTACAGGGGGCGGATACTCCTACGAGCAGTACTTC. Its translation is CASSLEGTGGGYSYEQYF.

The chain employs TRBV30 and TRBJ1-4, with D uncertain. The CDR3 spans 15 residues. In germline, CDR1 is GTSNPN, CDR2 SVGIG (reference sequence). Trimming took off 3 bases at V and 8 bases at J, with 19 bases between the two ends. The CDR3 DNA is TGTGCCTGGAGCGTTCCGTGGGCAGAAAAGGAAAAACTGTTTTTT. Translation: CAWSVPWAEKEKLFF.

J is TRBJ2-3 and V is TRBV7-8; TRBD2 matches 9 bases. Germline CDR1 and CDR2: SGHVS and FQNEAQ. Trimming cost V 2 bases and J 2 bases; bases outside gene matches: 17. The CDR3 has 20 residues. This CDR3 reads CASSLPNLSGGKNPTDTQYF. The CDR3 nucleotides are TGTGCCAGCAGCTTACCAAACTTAAGCGGGGGGAAAAACCCCACAGATACGCAGTATTTT.

The rearrangement joins TRBV5-5 to TRBJ1-5; the D is unclear. The CDR3 is 16 amino acids. V was trimmed by 1 base and J by 3 bases, leaving 14 bases between them. Germline V gives CDR1 SGHKS, CDR2 YYEKEE (reference sequence). The DNA of the CDR3 is TGTGCCAGCAGCTTGTCAGTTTTGGAGCACAATCAGCCCCAGCATTTT. Translating gives CASSLSVLEHNQPQHF.

This rearrangement joins TRBV5-6 to TRBJ2-7; D is ambiguous. This CDR3 has 12 residues. From germline, CDR1 is SGHDT and CDR2 YYEEEE. V was pared by 4 bases and J by 7 bases, with 12 bases between. CDR3 bases: TGTGCCAGCAGCCGTGGTTACGGTGAGCAGTACTTC. It codes for CASSRGYGEQYF.

This clone was seen a single time. The chain carries TRBV7-2 and TRBJ2-5; 8 positions agree with TRBD2. Germline trimming cut 1 base from V and 2 bases from J; bases unmatched to any gene: 6. This CDR3 is 16 amino acids long. Germline V gene lookup returns CDR1 SGHTA and CDR2 FQGNSA. The CDR3 spells CASSLEYGGAQETQYF. Written as DNA, the CDR3 is TGTGCCAGCAGCTTAGAATACGGGGGGGCTCAAGAGACCCAGTACTTC.

Regarding this clone: Mismatch with germline at one junction end may stem from a read error. V usage is TRBV29-1 and J usage is TRBJ2-7; D remains unclear. This CDR3 has 11 residues. The germline V gene has CDR1 SQVTM and CDR2 ANQGSEA. CDR3 bases: TGCAGCGTTGATATGGGTGCAAGCCGGGACTTC. Its protein is CSVDMGASRDF.

The chain links TRBV19 to TRBJ2-1; TRBD2 agrees at 7 bases. The CDR3 totals 15 residues. J was trimmed by 2 bases and V by 4 bases; bases with no gene match: 5. Per germline, CDR1 LNHDA and CDR2 SQIVND (reference sequence). The CDR3 sequence: CASSKEGGTYNEQFF. CDR3 DNA: TGTGCCAGTAGTAAGGAGGGAGGGACCTACAATGAGCAGTTCTTC.

The V and J genes are TRBV13 and TRBJ2-3, with 7 bases matching TRBD2. Trimming removed 3 bases from V and 1 base from J; junction bases left unmatched: 7. The CDR3 has 16 residues. CDR1 and CDR2 from the germline V gene are PRHDT and FYEKMQ (reference sequence). The DNA of the CDR3 is TGTGCCAGCAGCTTGGGGGGGACCTACCGCACAGATACGCAGTATTTT. Residues: CASSLGGTYRTDTQYF.

The chain couples TRBV20-1 to TRBJ2-2; D is unclear. The V gene lost 6 bases and the J gene lost 4 bases, with 6 bases spanning the gap. Per germline, CDR1 DFQATT and CDR2 SNEGSKA (reference sequence). The CDR3 is made up of 11 amino acids. The CDR3 DNA follows: TGCAGTGCCACAAGCACCGGGGAGCTGTTTTTT. Amino acid sequence: CSATSTGELFF.